This TCR beta chain was retrieved from a study of T cells in Graves' hyperthyroidism and ophthalmopathy. General study findings and limits: The model's output predicted ophthalmopathy at a median of roughly seven months prior to onset.

This clonotype was detected many times. Its antigen is currently unknown. Amplification of TCR beta CDR3 regions was performed using RNA transcripts as template. HTBI primers were the set used in a first-round RT-PCR of the TCR CDR3. One entry per CDR3 protein results from TCRdb running MiXCR on the multiplex PCR reads. The top ten hold roughly a fifth of the sample, which has fewer than 500,000 distinct CDR3 sequences, roughly 14% seen once. The diagnostic basis comprised clinical symptoms, serum thyroxine and TRAb, thyroid ultrasound and orbital computed tomography. CDR3 size: 19 residues. Germline V gene sequence: CDR1 MDHEN, CDR2 SYDVKM. V dropped 2 bases and J dropped 1 base, with 23 bases sitting between them.

Input material: blood. The receptor was isolated from a woman aged 30 to 39 with Graves' ophthalmopathy. The gene calls are TRBV28 and TRBJ1-1; a weak D match, TRBD1 (6 bases). CDR3 protein: CASSLLRFDRTEKNTEAFF. The CDR3 DNA reads as TGTGCCAGCAGTTTACTTAGATTCGACAGGACTGAGAAGAACACTGAAGCTTTCTTT.